These 32 T cell receptor beta chains originate from one sample sequenced in a study of blood T cell repertoires in COVID-19. Some clones are missing from TCRdb's copy, which holds only in-frame ones; the method was immunoSEQ multiplex PCR. The data hold just over 90,000 clones, with around four fifths observed a single time. Input material: peripheral blood. All receptors come from a human donor in a cohort sampled during active COVID-19.

The gene calls are TRBV19 and TRBJ2-5; a weak D match, TRBD1 (6 bases). Trimming left V 6 bases short and J 5 bases short, with 13 bases between. CDR3 size: 13 residues. The V gene's germline CDR1 is LNHDA and CDR2 SQIVND (reference sequence). The CDR3 sequence: CASRETGRETQYF. CDR3 sequence (DNA): TGTGCCAGTAGGGAGACAGGCCGGGAGACCCAGTACTTC.

The table lists this clone with a few counts. V and J are TRBV24-1 and TRBJ1-4; no reliable D call. CDR1 is KGHDR and CDR2 is SFDVKD in the germline V gene. The CDR3 spans 15 residues. V lost 2 bases to trimming and J lost 10 bases, with 16 bases between them. CDR3 protein: CATSDSGWESGKLFF. In DNA form, the CDR3 reads TGTGCCACCAGTGATTCGGGATGGGAGTCTGGAAAACTGTTTTTT.

This chain links TRBV5-5 with TRBJ2-5, with 11 bases identical to TRBD1. The CDR3 has 15 amino acids. V shed 3 bases, J shed 5 bases, and the junction held 6 bases outside the gene matches. CDR1 SGHKS and CDR2 YYEKEE come from the germline V gene (reference sequence). The CDR3 nucleotides are TGTGCCAGCAGCTCCCGGGACAGGGGGGTCGAGACCCAGTACTTC. This codes for CASSSRDRGVETQYF.

The J gene is TRBJ1-1, the V gene TRBV29-1; D gene ambiguous. In germline, CDR1 is SQVTM, CDR2 ANQGSEA. The CDR3 sequence is 13 residues long. Trimming pared 3 bases from V and 3 bases from J, leaving 11 bases between. The CDR3 DNA sequence: TGCAGCGTTGAGAGGGATTCCCACACTGAAGCTTTCTTT. Translated, it gives CSVERDSHTEAFF.

CDR3 residues: CASRGVGLNEQFF. In nucleotides, the CDR3 is TGTGCCAGCCGGGGGGTAGGTCTCAATGAGCAGTTCTTC. The V and J genes are TRBV19 and TRBJ2-1; 7 positions agree with TRBD2. The CDR3 spans 13 residues. Germline V lookup: CDR1 LNHDA, CDR2 SQIVND (reference sequence). Losses at the gene ends were 9 bases for V and 6 bases for J; bases not matched to a gene: 8.

V usage is TRBV7-9 and J usage is TRBJ1-1; D unresolved. Deletions cut 5 bases from V and 4 bases from J, with 17 bases between. CDR1 and CDR2 from the germline V gene are SEHNR and FQNEAQ (reference sequence). This CDR3 is built from 15 residues. CDR3 sequence (DNA): TGTGCCAGCAGCAAGCTACAGATTTTCGGCACTGAAGCTTTCTTT. Translating it yields CASSKLQIFGTEAFF.

The chain carries TRBV10-1 and TRBJ1-1, with a weak D call TRBD1 (5 bases). The germline gives CDR1 WNHNN, CDR2 SYGVQD (reference sequence). The CDR3 sequence is 14 residues long. V dropped 6 bases and J dropped 1 base, with 12 bases sitting between them. The CDR3 is CASSRDSSNTEAFF. Here the CDR3 DNA reads TGCGCCAGCAGCCGAGACAGTTCGAACACTGAAGCTTTCTTT.

The V and J genes are TRBV24-1 and TRBJ2-1, with 11 bases lining up with TRBD1. CDR3 length equals 16 residues. From germline, CDR1 is KGHDR and CDR2 SFDVKD. J was trimmed by 6 bases and V by 5 bases; bases with no gene match: 8. The CDR3 region has the DNA TGTGCCACCAGTGCCACCGGGACAGGGGGTTTCAATGAGCAGTTCTTC. Amino acid sequence: CATSATGTGGFNEQFF.

CDR3 coding DNA: TGTGCCAGCAGTCCAGACAGGGCGAATTCACCCCTCCACTTT. It yields the protein CASSPDRANSPLHF. The chain joins TRBV2 to TRBJ1-6; 7 nucleotides line up with TRBD1. CDR1 is SNHLY, CDR2 FYNNEI, per germline. The CDR3 totals 14 residues. J was trimmed by 7 bases and V by 5 bases; bases with no gene match: 5.

This chain links TRBV5-4 with TRBJ1-2, with 10 bases that match TRBD1. V shed 1 base, J shed 6 bases, and the junction held 3 bases outside the gene matches. This CDR3 is 14 amino acids long. CDR1 and CDR2 from the germline V gene are SGHNT and YYREEE (reference sequence). The CDR3 sequence: CASSLSGQGDGYTF. The CDR3 DNA reads TGTGCCAGCAGCTTGAGTGGACAGGGGGATGGCTACACCTTC.

The CDR3 spells CASSRLAGSPRGNEQFF. The CDR3 nucleotides read TGTGCCAGCAGCCGTTTAGCGGGGTCCCCACGGGGCAATGAGCAGTTCTTC. The V gene is TRBV11-2, the J gene TRBJ2-1; 8 bases agree with TRBD2. This CDR3 has 17 amino acids. Trimming at V came to 5 bases and at J to 6 bases, leaving 15 bases not matched to a gene. The germline V gene has CDR1 SGHAT and CDR2 FQNNGV.

This chain joins TRBV4-1 and TRBJ1-4; D uncertain. CDR1 and CDR2 (germline): MGHRA, YSYEKL. The CDR3 runs to 16 residues. Deletions cut 0 bases from V and 0 bases from J, with 8 bases between. CDR3 protein: CASSQERFATNEKLFF. In DNA, the CDR3 is TGCGCCAGCAGCCAAGAGAGGTTTGCAACTAATGAAAAACTGTTTTTT.

The J gene is TRBJ2-2, the V gene TRBV6-5, with D maybe TRBD1 (5 bases). The CDR3 covers 15 residues. In germline, CDR1 is MNHEY, CDR2 SVGAGI. V lost 10 bases, J lost 5 bases, and 20 bases lay in between. The CDR3 region is CATGPQGFGTGELFF. The CDR3 DNA sequence: TGTGCCACCGGTCCTCAGGGCTTTGGGACCGGGGAGCTGTTTTTT.

The rearrangement joins TRBV7-9 to TRBJ2-1, with 11 nucleotides matching TRBD2. With 5 bases clipped from V and 2 bases from J, the junction kept 5 bases outside the gene matches. This CDR3 comprises 16 residues. CDR1 is SEHNR and CDR2 is FQNEAQ in the germline V gene (reference sequence). The CDR3 region is CASSPLAGGPYNEQFF. In DNA, the CDR3 is TGTGCCAGCAGCCCCTTAGCGGGGGGGCCCTACAATGAGCAGTTCTTC.

This clone was detected only a few times. The chain combines TRBV4-2 with TRBJ1-2; 7 nucleotides line up with TRBD1. This CDR3 has 17 amino acids. Trimming cost V 1 base and J 0 bases; bases outside gene matches: 8. Germline V gene data show CDR1 as LGHNA and CDR2 as YNFKEQ. The CDR3: CASSQVAGQRSNYGYTF. The CDR3 DNA follows: TGTGCCAGCAGCCAAGTTGCGGGACAGCGATCTAACTATGGCTACACCTTC.

The gene calls are TRBV7-8 and TRBJ2-7, with TRBD2 identical over 9 bases. The CDR3 is 14 residues long. Trimming at V came to 5 bases and at J to 4 bases, leaving 6 bases not matched to a gene. Per the germline V gene, CDR1 is SGHVS and CDR2 is FQNEAQ. The DNA for the CDR3 is TGTGCCAGCAGCAGCGGGGGGCCGATATACGAGCAGTACTTC. Amino acids: CASSSGGPIYEQYF.

The chain is built from TRBV3-1 (or the pseudogene TRBV3-2) and TRBJ1-6; D call uncertain. CDR3 length: 13 residues. Germline V lookup: CDR1 LGHDT, CDR2 YNNKEL (reference sequence). V lost 3 bases and J 5 bases, leaving 5 bases between the germline ends. The CDR3 region is CASSQRDNSPLHF. The CDR3 nucleotides read TGTGCCAGCAGCCAGAGGGATAATTCACCCCTCCACTTT.

The rearrangement joins TRBV28 to TRBJ2-7; TRBD2 aligns across 10 bases. This CDR3 spans 14 amino acids. Germline CDR1 is MDHEN and CDR2 is SYDVKM. V lost 7 bases and J lost 6; bases outside the gene matches: 9. In DNA, the CDR3 is TGTGCCAGCACCCCGGTCAGCGGGAGGGCCGAGCAGTACTTC. Encoded protein: CASTPVSGRAEQYF.

This clone was seen more than once but under ten times. The chain couples TRBV28 to TRBJ1-5; D possibly corresponds to TRBD1 (6 bases). Germline V CDR1 and CDR2: MDHEN, SYDVKM. V was cut by 6 bases and J by 0 bases, with 21 bases left in between. The CDR3 is 18 amino acids. The CDR3 nucleotides read TGTGCCAGCAGAGGGGGACCCGGGAACCAGTATAGCAATCAGCCCCAGCATTTT. It yields the protein CASRGGPGNQYSNQPQHF.

The chain combines TRBV28 with TRBJ2-7; the match to TRBD1 covers 7 bases. Germline V gives CDR1 MDHEN, CDR2 SYDVKM. Trimming took 9 bases from V and 0 from J; bases not matched to a gene: 5. This CDR3 region has 13 residues. CDR3 DNA: TGTGCCAGTCGGGGACAGAACTCCTACGAGCAGTACTTC. Its protein product is CASRGQNSYEQYF.

CDR3 region: CASSFTGSPVEAFF. As DNA, the CDR3 is TGTGCCAGCAGTTTTACGGGGTCCCCGGTTGAAGCTTTCTTT. The rearrangement links TRBV28 to TRBJ1-1; D is ambiguous. From germline, CDR1 is MDHEN and CDR2 SYDVKM. This CDR3 is 14 amino acids long. V lost 3 bases and J lost 7, with 15 bases in between. Using reference TRBV28 and TRBJ1-1 for the parts outside the CDR3, the full variable domain is DVKVTQSSRYLVKRTGEKVFLECVQDMDHENMFWYRQDPGLGLRLIYFSYDVKMKEKGDIPEGYSVSREKKERFSLILESASTNQTSMYLCASSFTGSPVEAFFGQGTRLTVV.

Sample share makes this clone medium-sized. This sequence joins TRBV5-1 and TRBJ2-7; 7 bases agree with TRBD1. The germline CDR1 and CDR2 sequences are SGHRS and YFSETQ. The CDR3 consists of 15 residues. V was clipped by 5 bases and J by 3 bases; unmatched bases: 11. The CDR3 here is CASSSGQISFYEQYF. The CDR3 DNA reads as TGCGCCAGCAGTTCGGGACAGATCTCATTCTACGAGCAGTACTTC.

The V and J genes are TRBV19 and TRBJ2-1; 11 bases map to TRBD2. The CDR3 consists of 16 residues. Trimming cost V 6 bases and J 6 bases; bases outside gene matches: 10. From germline, CDR1 is LNHDA and CDR2 SQIVND (reference sequence). The CDR3 nucleotides read TGTGCCAGTAGCCCCCGACTAGCGGGAATTTCCAATGAGCAGTTCTTC. Encoded protein: CASSPRLAGISNEQFF.

Here the CDR3 reads CAIGRDRTTDTQYF. The CDR3 coding sequence is TGTGCCATCGGGCGGGACAGAACCACAGATACGCAGTATTTT. The rearrangement uses TRBV10-3 and TRBJ2-3; D might be TRBD1 (7 bases). The CDR3 is made up of 14 amino acids. Trimming shortened V by 8 bases and J by 2 bases, and 14 bases separated the two germline ends. The germline V gene has CDR1 ENHRY and CDR2 SYGVKD.

The V gene is TRBV4-2, the J gene TRBJ2-1; D is unclear. The CDR3 extends over 14 amino acids. Per the germline V gene, CDR1 is LGHNA and CDR2 is YNFKEQ. Trimming pared 0 bases from V and 7 bases from J, leaving 10 bases between. The CDR3: CASSQDYSRNEQFF. The DNA of the CDR3 is TGTGCCAGCAGCCAAGACTACTCACGGAATGAGCAGTTCTTC.

V and J are TRBV11-3 and TRBJ2-1; D is possibly TRBD2 (5 bases). The CDR3 has 15 amino acids. CDR1 is SGHNT, CDR2 YENEEA, per germline. Trimming cost V 2 bases and J 5 bases, with 13 bases left between them. CDR3 DNA sequence: TGTGCCAGCAGCTTAAAAGGTCGGACTGACAATGAGCAGTTCTTC. Protein: CASSLKGRTDNEQFF.

This clone has just a few counts. V and J are TRBV3-1 (or the pseudogene TRBV3-2) and TRBJ2-1; TRBD2 matches 10 bases. Germline V gene data show CDR1 as LGHDT and CDR2 as YNNKEL (reference sequence). The V segment lost 4 bases and the J segment 7 bases; nucleotides outside the gene matches: 10. The CDR3 length is 16 residues. The CDR3 DNA sequence: TGTGCCAGCAGCCGTCGAGCGGGGGGGCCGAGGAATGAGCAGTTCTTC. This codes for CASSRRAGGPRNEQFF.

This rearrangement joins TRBV5-8 to TRBJ2-5, with TRBD1 as a possible D gene (5 bases). This CDR3 is 15 amino acids long. The germline CDR1 and CDR2 sequences are SGHTS and YDEGEE. V lost 0 bases and J lost 0, with 9 bases in between. CDR3 protein: CASSLGKGYQETQYF. The CDR3 nucleotides are TGTGCCAGCAGCTTGGGAAAGGGGTACCAAGAGACCCAGTACTTC.

CDR3: CASSLGAPDGGLAGGPKQYF. CDR3 nucleotide sequence: TGTGCCAGCAGCTTGGGTGCCCCTGACGGAGGACTAGCGGGAGGGCCGAAGCAGTACTTC. This chain connects TRBV5-4 to TRBJ2-7; 15 nucleotides line up with TRBD2. The V gene end was trimmed by 0 bases and the J gene end by 8 bases; junction bases not matched to a gene: 18. Looked up from germline, CDR1 is SGHNT and CDR2 is YYREEE (reference sequence). CDR3 length: 20 amino acids.

The V and J genes are TRBV3-1 (or the pseudogene TRBV3-2) and TRBJ2-2; TRBD1 matches at 7 bases. Germline CDR1 is LGHDT and CDR2 is YNNKEL (reference sequence). V shed 5 bases and J 6 bases; nucleotides not matched to a gene: 6. The CDR3 contains 14 residues. In DNA, the CDR3 is TGTGCCAGCAGCGAGGGGGCTAGAGCCGGGGAGCTGTTTTTT. It encodes CASSEGARAGELFF.

The chain couples TRBV15 to TRBJ2-3, with D maybe TRBD2 (5 bases). Germline CDR1 LNHNV, CDR2 YYDKDF (reference sequence). V was clipped by 1 base and J by 2 bases, with 10 bases between them. The CDR3 totals 15 residues. CDR3 residues: CATSRGLINTDTQYF. CDR3 sequence (DNA): TGTGCCACCAGCAGAGGACTAATTAACACAGATACGCAGTATTTT.

The chain links TRBV27 to TRBJ1-4, with TRBD1 matching 8 bases. This CDR3 comprises 14 residues. Trimming at V came to 6 bases and at J to 4 bases, leaving 4 bases not matched to a gene. Per the germline V gene, CDR1 is MNHEY and CDR2 is SMNVEV (reference sequence). The CDR3 loop reads CASSQDRVNEKLFF. The CDR3 DNA sequence: TGTGCCAGCAGCCAGGACAGGGTTAATGAAAAACTGTTTTTT.